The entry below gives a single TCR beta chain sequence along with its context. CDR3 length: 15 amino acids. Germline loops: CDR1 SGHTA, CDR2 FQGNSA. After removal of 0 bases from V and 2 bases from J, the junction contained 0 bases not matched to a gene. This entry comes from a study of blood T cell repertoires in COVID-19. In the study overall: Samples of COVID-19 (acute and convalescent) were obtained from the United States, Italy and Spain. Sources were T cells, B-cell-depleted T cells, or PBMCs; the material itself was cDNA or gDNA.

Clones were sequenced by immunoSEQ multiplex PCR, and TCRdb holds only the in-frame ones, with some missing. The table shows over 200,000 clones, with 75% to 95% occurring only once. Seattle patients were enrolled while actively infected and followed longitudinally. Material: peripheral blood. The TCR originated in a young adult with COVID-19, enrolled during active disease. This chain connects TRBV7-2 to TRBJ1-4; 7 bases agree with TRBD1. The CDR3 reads CASSLAGGTNEKLFF. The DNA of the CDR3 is TGTGCCAGCAGCTTAGCAGGGGGCACTAATGAAAAACTGTTTTTT.